This TCR beta chain stems from a study of graft-versus-host responses after intestinal transplantation. Study overall: Recipients received multivisceral, liver-intestinal, or isolated intestinal transplants. All recipients got anti-thymocyte globulin induction, then tacrolimus and steroids for three to four years.

Some clones are missing from TCRdb's copy, which holds only in-frame ones; the method was immunoSEQ multiplex PCR. The table records 25,000 to 30,000 clones, about 94% of them present only once. This CDR3 comprises 13 residues. The germline V gene has CDR1 MNHEY and CDR2 SMNVEV (reference sequence). Trimming pared 6 bases from V and 3 bases from J, leaving 12 bases between. This TCR was recovered from a human patient who received an intestinal transplant, so some T cells may come from the graft donor. The chain recombines TRBV27 with TRBJ2-7, with a tentative D call TRBD2 (6 bases). Sequencing was performed on PBMCs, taken just over 29 days after intestinal transplant. CDR3 DNA: TGTGCCAGCAGCCGCGGAGGGGTCTACGAGCAGTACTTC. It translates to CASSRGGVYEQYF.